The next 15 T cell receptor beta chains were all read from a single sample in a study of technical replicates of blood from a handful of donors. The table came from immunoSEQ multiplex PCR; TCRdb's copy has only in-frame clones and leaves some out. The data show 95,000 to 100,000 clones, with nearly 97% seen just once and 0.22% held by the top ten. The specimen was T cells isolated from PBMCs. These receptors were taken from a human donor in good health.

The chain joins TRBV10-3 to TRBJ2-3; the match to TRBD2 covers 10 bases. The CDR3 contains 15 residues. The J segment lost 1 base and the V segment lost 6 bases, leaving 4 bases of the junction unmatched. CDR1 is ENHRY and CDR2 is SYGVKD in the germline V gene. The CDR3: CAISDGLAGTDTQYF. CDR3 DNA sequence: TGTGCCATCAGCGACGGACTAGCGGGCACAGATACGCAGTATTTT.

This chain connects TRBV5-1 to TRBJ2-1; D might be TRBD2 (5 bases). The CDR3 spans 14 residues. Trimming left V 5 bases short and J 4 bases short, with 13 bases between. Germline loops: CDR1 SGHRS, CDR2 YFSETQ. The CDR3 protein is CASRRIGGYNEQFF. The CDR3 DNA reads TGCGCCAGCAGGCGCATTGGAGGATACAATGAGCAGTTCTTC.

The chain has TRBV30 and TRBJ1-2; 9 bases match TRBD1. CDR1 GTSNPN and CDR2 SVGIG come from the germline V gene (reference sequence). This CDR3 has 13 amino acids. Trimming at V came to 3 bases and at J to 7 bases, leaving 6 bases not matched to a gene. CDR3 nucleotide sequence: TGTGCCTGGAGGACAGGGGGTCCGAGTGGCTACACCTTC. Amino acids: CAWRTGGPSGYTF.

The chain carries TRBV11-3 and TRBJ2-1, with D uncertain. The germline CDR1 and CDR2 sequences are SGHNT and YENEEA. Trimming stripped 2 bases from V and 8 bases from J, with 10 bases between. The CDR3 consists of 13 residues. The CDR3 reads CASSLNQVDEQFF. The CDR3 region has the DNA TGTGCCAGCAGCTTAAACCAGGTGGATGAGCAGTTCTTC.

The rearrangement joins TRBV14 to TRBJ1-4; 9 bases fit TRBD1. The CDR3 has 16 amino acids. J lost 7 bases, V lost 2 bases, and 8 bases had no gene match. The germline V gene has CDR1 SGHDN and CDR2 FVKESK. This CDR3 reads CASSQRRGQGFEKLFF. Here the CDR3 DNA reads TGTGCCAGCAGCCAAAGGCGGGGACAGGGTTTTGAAAAACTGTTTTTT.

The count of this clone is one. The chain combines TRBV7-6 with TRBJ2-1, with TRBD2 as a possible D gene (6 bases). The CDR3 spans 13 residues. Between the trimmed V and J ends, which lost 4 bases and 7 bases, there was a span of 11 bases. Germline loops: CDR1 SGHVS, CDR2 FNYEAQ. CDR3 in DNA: TGTGCCAGCAGCTCCGGCGGGGCAAATGAGCAGTTCTTC. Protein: CASSSGGANEQFF. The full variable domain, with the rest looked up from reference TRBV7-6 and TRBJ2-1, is GAGVSQSPRYKVTKRGQDVALRCDPISGHVSLYWYRQALGQGPEFLTYFNYEAQQDKSGLPNDRFSAERPEGSISTLTIQRTEQRDSAMYRCASSSGGANEQFFGPGTRLTVL.

Here the CDR3 DNA reads TGTGCTAGTGTCGACTCTGTTCTAGCGGGATACAATGAGCAGTTCTTC. Protein: CASVDSVLAGYNEQFF. The chain uses TRBV12-5 and TRBJ2-1, with 9 bases matching TRBD2. The CDR3 spans 16 residues. The germline V gene has CDR1 LGHNT and CDR2 FRNRAP. J gave up 4 bases and V 7 bases, and 11 bases lay outside the gene matches. The variable domain in full, completed from reference TRBV12-5 and TRBJ2-1, reads DARVTQTPRHKVTEMGQEVTMRCQPILGHNTVFWYRQTMMQGLELLAYFRNRAPLDDSGMPKDRFSAEMPDATLATLKIQPSEPRDSAVYFCASVDSVLAGYNEQFFGPGTRLTVL.

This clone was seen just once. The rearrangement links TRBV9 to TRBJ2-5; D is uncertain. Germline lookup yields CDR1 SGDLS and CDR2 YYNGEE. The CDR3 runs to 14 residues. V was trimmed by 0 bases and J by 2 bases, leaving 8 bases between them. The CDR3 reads CASSVDRYQETQYF. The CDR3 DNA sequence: TGTGCCAGCAGCGTAGACCGGTATCAAGAGACCCAGTACTTC.

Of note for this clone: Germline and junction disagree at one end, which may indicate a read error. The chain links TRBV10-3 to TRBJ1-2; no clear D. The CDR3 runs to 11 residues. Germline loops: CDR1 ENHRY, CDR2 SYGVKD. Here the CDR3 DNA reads TGTGCCATCAGTGAGTCGAGAGGGCTATATTTC. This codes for CAISESRGLYF.

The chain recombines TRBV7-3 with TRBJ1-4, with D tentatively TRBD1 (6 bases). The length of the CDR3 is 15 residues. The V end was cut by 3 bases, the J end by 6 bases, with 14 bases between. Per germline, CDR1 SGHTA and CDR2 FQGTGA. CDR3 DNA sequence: TGTGCCAGCAGCTTGTGGGCCAGGGGAGATGAAAAACTGTTTTTT. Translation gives CASSLWARGDEKLFF.

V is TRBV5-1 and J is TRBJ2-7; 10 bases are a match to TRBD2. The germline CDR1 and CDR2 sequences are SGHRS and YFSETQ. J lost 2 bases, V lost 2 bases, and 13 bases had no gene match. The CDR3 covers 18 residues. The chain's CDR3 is CASSFTRQRLAGPYEQYF. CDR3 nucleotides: TGCGCCAGCAGCTTTACGAGACAGCGACTAGCGGGCCCCTACGAGCAGTACTTC.

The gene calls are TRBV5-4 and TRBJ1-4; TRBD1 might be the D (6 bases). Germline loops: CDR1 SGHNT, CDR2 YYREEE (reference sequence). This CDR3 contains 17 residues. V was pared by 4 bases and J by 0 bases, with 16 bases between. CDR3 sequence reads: CASSPTTGITTNEKLFF. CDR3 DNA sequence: TGTGCCAGCAGCCCCACGACAGGCATCACAACTAATGAAAAACTGTTTTTT.

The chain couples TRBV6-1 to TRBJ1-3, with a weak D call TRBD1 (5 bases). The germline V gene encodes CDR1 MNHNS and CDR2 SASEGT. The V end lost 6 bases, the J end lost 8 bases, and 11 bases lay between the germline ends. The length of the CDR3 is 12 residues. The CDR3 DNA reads TGTGCCAGCAGGCAGGGTTTTGACACCATATATTTT. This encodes CASRQGFDTIYF.

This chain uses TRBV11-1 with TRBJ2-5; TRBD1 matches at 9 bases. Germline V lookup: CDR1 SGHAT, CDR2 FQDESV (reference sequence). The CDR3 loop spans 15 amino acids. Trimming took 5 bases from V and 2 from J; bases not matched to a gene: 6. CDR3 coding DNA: TGTGCCAGCAGCGCAAAGGACAGGGGACAAGAGACCCAGTACTTC. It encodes CASSAKDRGQETQYF.

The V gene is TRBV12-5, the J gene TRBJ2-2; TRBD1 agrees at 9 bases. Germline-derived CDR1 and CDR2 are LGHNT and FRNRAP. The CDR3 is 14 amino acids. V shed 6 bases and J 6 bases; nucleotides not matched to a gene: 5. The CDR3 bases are TGTGCTAGTGGACAGGGGGCGGGTTCCGGGGAGCTGTTTTTT. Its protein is CASGQGAGSGELFF.